These 17 T cell receptor beta chains share one sample of origin, sequenced in a study of blood T cell repertoires in COVID-19. The method was immunoSEQ multiplex PCR; TCRdb's version includes in-frame clones alone and lacks a portion of them. Of roughly 230,000 clones listed, over 70% are singletons. The sequenced sample consisted of peripheral blood. Source of these receptors: a man aged 35 to 55 with acute or convalescent COVID-19.

This chain uses TRBV7-9 with TRBJ2-5, with 7 bases lining up with TRBD1. Germline V gene data show CDR1 as SEHNR and CDR2 as FQNEAQ (reference sequence). V lost 4 bases, J lost 4 bases, and 12 bases stayed unmatched. CDR3 length: 16 amino acids. CDR3 coding DNA: TGTGCCAGCAGCTCGCAAAAACAGGGGTCCCGAGAGACCCAGTACTTC. It codes for CASSSQKQGSRETQYF. Full variable domain (rest looked up from reference TRBV7-9 and TRBJ2-5): DTGVSQNPRHKITKRGQNVTFRCDPISEHNRLYWYRQTLGQGPEFLTYFQNEAQLEKSRLLSDRFSAERPKGSFSTLEIQRTEQGDSAMYLCASSSQKQGSRETQYFGPGTRLLVL.

As regards this clone: In the same sample, other DNA sequences code for this CDR3. The gene calls are TRBV12-3 or TRBV12-4 and TRBJ1-1; possibly TRBD1 for D (5 bases). The CDR3 consists of 12 residues. V was trimmed by 6 bases and J by 5 bases, leaving 10 bases between them. Here the CDR3 reads CASSPGGTEAFF. The CDR3, as DNA: TGTGCCAGCAGCCCGGGGGGGACTGAAGCTTTCTTT.

The chain recombines TRBV30 with TRBJ1-4, with 7 bases lining up with TRBD1. Germline V gene sequence: CDR1 GTSNPN, CDR2 SVGIG (reference sequence). This CDR3 spans 14 amino acids. V was pared by 3 bases and J by 4 bases, with 5 bases of the junction left unmatched. In nucleotides, the CDR3 is TGTGCCTGGAGGCTGGGACAGAGTAATGAAAAACTGTTTTTT. Its translation: CAWRLGQSNEKLFF.

J is TRBJ2-1 and V is TRBV11-3, with TRBD2 matching 14 bases. Trimming cost V 8 bases and J 8 bases; bases outside gene matches: 11. CDR3 size: 16 residues. Germline V CDR1 and CDR2: SGHNT, YENEEA. CDR3 nucleotides: TGTGCCAGCTCACGCGGGACTAGCGGGAGAGTAGATGAGCAGTTCTTC. It encodes CASSRGTSGRVDEQFF.

In this sample, this clone turned up once. This chain joins TRBV28 and TRBJ1-2; the D is unclear. In germline, CDR1 is MDHEN, CDR2 SYDVKM. There are 16 residues in the CDR3. V gave up 5 bases and J gave up 3 bases, with 19 bases separating them. The CDR3 nucleotides read TGTGCCAGCAGTCCCGCCTCTTCCGGCGGGGACTATGGCTACACCTTC. Amino acids: CASSPASSGGDYGYTF.

A few counts support this clone. The chain recombines TRBV7-9 with TRBJ2-2, with TRBD2 matching over 7 bases. The trim removed 5 bases at V and 0 bases at J, leaving 6 bases unmatched. CDR3 length: 16 residues. Per the germline V gene, CDR1 is SEHNR and CDR2 is FQNEAQ (reference sequence). CDR3 bases: TGTGCCAGCAGCCCCTATACTAGCGCGAACACCGGGGAGCTGTTTTTT. Encoded protein: CASSPYTSANTGELFF.

V usage is TRBV5-1 and J usage is TRBJ2-1; 11 positions agree with TRBD2. Germline CDR1 SGHRS, CDR2 YFSETQ. The CDR3 loop spans 16 amino acids. With V trimmed by 0 bases and J by 7 bases, 6 bases remained unmatched. CDR3 amino acids: CASSLGTSGSNNEQFF. DNA for the CDR3: TGCGCCAGCAGCTTGGGAACTAGCGGGAGTAATAATGAGCAGTTCTTC.

The V call is TRBV27, the J call TRBJ2-1; TRBD2 aligns across 8 bases. This CDR3 has 18 residues. With 5 bases clipped from V and 0 bases from J, the junction kept 12 bases outside the gene matches. Germline CDR1 and CDR2: MNHEY and SMNVEV (reference sequence). The CDR3 DNA follows: TGTGCCAGCAGTCCGCTCCGACTAGCGACCCGCTCCTACAATGAGCAGTTCTTC. It codes for CASSPLRLATRSYNEQFF.

The chain carries TRBV7-6 and TRBJ1-1; TRBD1 might be the D (5 bases). V dropped 5 bases and J dropped 3 bases, with 16 bases sitting between them. The length of the CDR3 is 15 residues. Looked up from germline, CDR1 is SGHVS and CDR2 is FNYEAQ. DNA of the CDR3: TGTGCCAGCAGCCCTAGGGCAGGGAGGGACACTGAAGCTTTCTTT. As protein: CASSPRAGRDTEAFF.

This chain connects TRBV14 to TRBJ2-3, with TRBD2 identical over 15 bases. CDR1 and CDR2 (germline): SGHDN, FVKESK. The junction had 10 bases not matched to a gene; V was cut back by 0 bases and J by 3 bases. There are 20 residues in the CDR3. The CDR3 nucleotides are TGTGCCAGCAGCCAAGATTCTCGGACTAGCGGGAGGGCGGGAACAGATACGCAGTATTTT. It codes for CASSQDSRTSGRAGTDTQYF.

The rearrangement joins TRBV18 to TRBJ1-1; 8 nucleotides line up with TRBD1. V was pared by 6 bases and J by 1 base, with 10 bases of the junction left unmatched. The CDR3 covers 16 residues. Germline V gene data show CDR1 as KGHSH and CDR2 as LQKENI. In DNA form, the CDR3 reads TGTGCCAGCTCCCCGACGCAAACAGGGGGGAACACTGAAGCTTTCTTT. Translation: CASSPTQTGGNTEAFF.

The chain uses TRBV10-3 and TRBJ2-1, with TRBD2 identical over 7 bases. Germline CDR1 and CDR2: ENHRY and SYGVKD. With V trimmed by 4 bases and J by 5 bases, 11 bases remained unmatched. This CDR3 region has 16 residues. DNA of the CDR3: TGTGCCATCAGTGGGTCTGCCGGGACTACAGACAATGAGCAGTTCTTC. Its translation is CAISGSAGTTDNEQFF.

V usage is TRBV5-1 and J usage is TRBJ2-5; 9 nucleotides line up with TRBD1. V lost 0 bases, J lost 5 bases, and 11 bases stayed unmatched. This CDR3 spans 17 amino acids. Germline loops: CDR1 SGHRS, CDR2 YFSETQ. This CDR3 reads CASSLAGTGGALETQYF. In nucleotides, the CDR3 is TGCGCCAGCAGCTTGGCGGGAACAGGGGGCGCATTGGAGACCCAGTACTTC.

This clone came up a few times. This chain links TRBV6-4 with TRBJ1-2; D may be TRBD1 (5 bases). With 6 bases removed from V and 5 bases from J, the gap between germline ends came to 13 bases. CDR1 and CDR2 (germline): MRHNA, SNTAGT. CDR3 length: 13 residues. This CDR3 is CASSGTGDYGYTF. The CDR3 nucleotides read TGTGCCAGCAGCGGGACGGGAGATTATGGCTACACCTTC.

The chain recombines TRBV5-1 with TRBJ2-7; 9 nucleotides match TRBD2. This CDR3 is built from 15 residues. CDR1 is SGHRS and CDR2 is YFSETQ in the germline V gene. The V segment lost 4 bases and the J segment 2 bases; nucleotides outside the gene matches: 7. The CDR3 sequence is CASSPDGTSPYEQYF. Here the CDR3 DNA reads TGCGCCAGCAGCCCGGACGGGACTAGCCCCTACGAGCAGTACTTC.

For the CDR3, the DNA is TGCGCCAGCAGCCCCCAACGGGGAGCAGATACGCAGTATTTT. As protein: CASSPQRGADTQYF. The chain recombines TRBV5-1 with TRBJ2-3; D is possibly TRBD2 (5 bases). This CDR3 is built from 14 residues. The germline V gene has CDR1 SGHRS and CDR2 YFSETQ. V was clipped by 4 bases and J by 4 bases, with 13 bases between them.

With regard to this clone: Other DNA sequences in this specimen translate into the identical CDR3. The chain joins TRBV27 to TRBJ1-2, with 8 nucleotides matching TRBD1. Germline CDR1 MNHEY, CDR2 SMNVEV (reference sequence). The CDR3 is 14 amino acids. J lost 2 bases, V lost 3 bases, and 2 bases had no gene match. The CDR3 region has the DNA TGTGCCAGCAGTTTGGACAGGGACAACTATGGCTACACCTTC. Amino acids: CASSLDRDNYGYTF.